Presented here are 10 T cell receptor beta chains from one specimen sequenced in a study of blood T cells in healthy people across ages. A second about 7 to 11 cycle PCR used barcoded and J-beta primers. TCRdb analysed the 5' RACE reads with MiXCR anew, one entry per CDR3 protein. The data hold fewer than 900,000 distinct CDR3 sequences, with roughly 50% observed a single time. Sequencing used blood. These receptors were obtained from a woman between 55 and 75 years old in good health.

The V and J genes are TRBV6-2 or TRBV6-3 and TRBJ1-2, with TRBD1 as a possible D gene (5 bases). CDR3 length: 13 residues. The V and J ends lost 5 bases and 8 bases respectively, with 15 bases between them. Germline CDR1 reads MNHEY; CDR2 reads SVGEGT. CDR3 DNA: TGTGCCAGCAGTGACGGGGGATCAGGAGGCTACACCTTC. It translates to CASSDGGSGGYTF.

A few counts support this clonotype. The chain links TRBV12-3 or TRBV12-4 to TRBJ2-5; D is unresolved. Between the trimmed V and J ends, which lost 4 bases and 2 bases, there was a span of 17 bases. The CDR3 runs 16 residues. The CDR3 is CASSSEDDAGQETQYF. The CDR3 coding sequence is TGTGCCAGCAGTTCCGAGGATGATGCCGGGCAAGAGACCCAGTACTTC.

The chain combines TRBV7-9 with TRBJ2-1; a possible D gene is TRBD2 (6 bases). There are 16 residues in the CDR3. Trimming cost V 1 base and J 3 bases, with 13 bases left between them. In germline, CDR1 is SEHNR, CDR2 FQNEAQ (reference sequence). CDR3 sequence reads: CASSLVRDSLYNEQFF. The CDR3 DNA reads as TGTGCCAGCAGCTTAGTCAGGGACTCCCTCTACAATGAGCAGTTCTTC. Variable domain in full (rest from reference TRBV7-9 and TRBJ2-1): DTGVSQNPRHKITKRGQNVTFRCDPISEHNRLYWYRQTLGQGPEFLTYFQNEAQLEKSRLLSDRFSAERPKGSFSTLEIQRTEQGDSAMYLCASSLVRDSLYNEQFFGPGTRLTVL.

This chain joins TRBV15 and TRBJ1-1; no clear D gene. The CDR3 covers 15 residues. CDR1 is LNHNV and CDR2 is YYDKDF in the germline V gene (reference sequence). Trimming cost V 0 bases and J 1 base, with 9 bases left between them. CDR3 loop: CATSREVGRNTEAFF. The CDR3 DNA reads TGTGCCACCAGCAGAGAGGTGGGGAGGAACACTGAAGCTTTCTTT. Full variable domain (missing parts from reference TRBV15 and TRBJ1-1): DAMVIQNPRYQVTQFGKPVTLSCSQTLNHNVMYWYQQKSSQAPKLLFHYYDKDFNNEADTPDNFQSRRPNTSFCFLDIRSPGLGDTAMYLCATSREVGRNTEAFFGQGTRLTVV.

The chain recombines TRBV21-1 with TRBJ2-3. TRBV21-1 is recorded as a pseudogene. The CDR3 runs 15 residues. The CDR3 reads CASSKKFGVSDTQYF. CDR3 bases: TGTGCCAGCAGCAAAAAGTTCGGGGTTTCAGATACGCAGTATTTT.

The chain employs TRBV5-4 and TRBJ2-3; 7 nucleotides line up with TRBD1. The CDR3 is 14 residues long. Germline lookup yields CDR1 SGHNT and CDR2 YYREEE (reference sequence). The V and J ends lost 3 bases and 6 bases, in that order; junction bases with no gene match: 7. CDR3 nucleotides: TGTGCCAGCAGCTCCGGACAGGAAACTGATACGCAGTATTTT. Translated: CASSSGQETDTQYF.

The V call is TRBV4-2, the J call TRBJ2-5; D may match TRBD1 or TRBD2 (6 bases each). The V end was cut by 0 bases, the J end by 6 bases, with 11 bases between. The CDR3 sequence is 14 residues long. Germline CDR1 LGHNA, CDR2 YNFKEQ. The CDR3 bases are TGTGCCAGCAGCCAAGAAGGGGGGCAGAAGACCCAGTACTTC. Its protein product is CASSQEGGQKTQYF.

V gene TRBV9 combines with J gene TRBJ2-7; maybe TRBD2 (5 bases). Germline CDR1 is SGDLS and CDR2 is YYNGEE. V gave up 2 bases and J gave up 7 bases, with 16 bases separating them. The CDR3 covers 14 residues. The CDR3 loop is CASSVEDFYNEQYF. The CDR3, as DNA: TGTGCCAGCAGCGTCGAGGACTTCTACAATGAGCAGTACTTC.

The rearrangement uses TRBV28 and TRBJ2-7; D is perhaps TRBD2 (5 bases). The CDR3 sequence is 14 residues long. V lost 7 bases and J 2 bases, leaving 15 bases between the germline ends. Germline V CDR1 and CDR2: MDHEN, SYDVKM. Here the CDR3 reads CASNPVGSTYEQYF. The CDR3 nucleotides are TGTGCCAGCAACCCGGTGGGGAGTACCTACGAGCAGTACTTC.

The chain carries TRBV4-1 and TRBJ2-1, with no clear D. The CDR3 loop spans 21 amino acids. Trimming left V 1 base short and J 0 bases short, with 25 bases between. Germline lookup yields CDR1 MGHRA and CDR2 YSYEKL. This chain's CDR3 is CASSQGFGPAPLRSSYNEQFF. The CDR3 DNA sequence: TGCGCCAGCAGCCAAGGTTTTGGTCCAGCGCCGCTACGGAGCTCCTACAATGAGCAGTTCTTC.